This T cell receptor beta chain was recorded in a study of T cells in Graves' hyperthyroidism and ophthalmopathy. The study, taken as a whole, reports: Most thyroid clonotypes with frequency above 0.001 were detected in blood. The model foresaw ophthalmopathy a median around 6.8 months prior to onset. A model built on 13 V-J features separated ophthalmopathy from stable hyperthyroidism.

This CDR3 has 15 residues. V dropped 2 bases and J dropped 11 bases, with 21 bases sitting between them. Germline assignment: CDR1 LNHNV and CDR2 YYDKDF (reference sequence). There were TCR beta CDR3 regions amplified from RNA transcripts. First-round RT-PCR of the TCR CDR3 relied on the HTBI primer set. TCRdb redid the calling of the multiplex PCR reads with MiXCR, one entry per CDR3 protein. The sample consists of 450,000 to 700,000 distinct CDR3 sequences, 40% to 55% of them appearing once. This clonotype appeared many times. Its antigen is currently unknown. This receptor was identified in an adult woman with Graves' disease, either hyperthyroidism or ophthalmopathy (not recorded which). What was sequenced was peripheral blood or thyroid tissue (not recorded which). V usage is TRBV15 and J usage is TRBJ1-2, with a weak D call TRBD1 (6 bases). The CDR3 DNA sequence: TGTGCCACCAGCAGAAAAGCCAGGACAGCTTGGGAGTACACCTTC. Residues: CATSRKARTAWEYTF.